One and the same sample provided the 4 T cell receptor beta chains below, sequenced in a study of blood T cell repertoires in COVID-19. TCRdb keeps only in-frame clones here, not all; method: immunoSEQ multiplex PCR. The repertoire holds about 51,000 clones, with roughly 84% as singletons. The sample comprised peripheral blood. All receptors derive from a man aged 45-65 years with active COVID-19.

The chain is built from TRBV19 and TRBJ1-5; D might be TRBD1 (5 bases). The CDR3 sequence is 16 residues long. Germline V gives CDR1 LNHDA, CDR2 SQIVND (reference sequence). V lost 5 bases, J lost 0 bases, and 14 bases lay in between. The CDR3 sequence: CASSPLAGVSNQPQHF. The CDR3 bases are TGTGCCAGTAGTCCCCTTGCGGGGGTTAGCAATCAGCCCCAGCATTTT. The full variable domain, in which reference TRBV19 and TRBJ1-5 provide the parts outside the CDR3, is DGGITQSPKYLFRKEGQNVTLSCEQNLNHDAMYWYRQDPGQGLRLIYYSQIVNDFQKGDIAEGYSVSREKKESFPLTVTSAQKNPTAFYLCASSPLAGVSNQPQHFGDGTRLSIL.

This chain links TRBV6-1 with TRBJ2-1; D uncertain. Trimming took off 0 bases at V and 10 bases at J, with 10 bases between the two ends. This CDR3 contains 13 residues. From germline, CDR1 is MNHNS and CDR2 SASEGT. The DNA of the CDR3 is TGTGCCAGCAGTGAAGCGTTTCTCGCGGAGCAGTTCTTC. Translating it yields CASSEAFLAEQFF.

The chain recombines TRBV7-9 with TRBJ2-6; D gene unclear. CDR3 size: 16 residues. Per the germline V gene, CDR1 is SEHNR and CDR2 is FQNEAQ (reference sequence). Trimming cost V 4 bases and J 1 base, with 11 bases left between them. This chain's CDR3 is CASSSTQESGANVLTF. In DNA form, the CDR3 reads TGTGCCAGCAGCTCCACCCAGGAATCTGGGGCCAACGTCCTGACTTTC.

The chain is built from TRBV15 and TRBJ1-2; TRBD1 aligns across 8 bases. In germline, CDR1 is LNHNV, CDR2 YYDKDF (reference sequence). The V segment lost 3 bases and the J segment 4 bases; nucleotides outside the gene matches: 10. The CDR3 totals 16 residues. The CDR3 coding sequence is TGTGCCACCAGCAGCTCCTGGGGACAGGCCGGCTATGGCTACACCTTC. Residues: CATSSSWGQAGYGYTF.